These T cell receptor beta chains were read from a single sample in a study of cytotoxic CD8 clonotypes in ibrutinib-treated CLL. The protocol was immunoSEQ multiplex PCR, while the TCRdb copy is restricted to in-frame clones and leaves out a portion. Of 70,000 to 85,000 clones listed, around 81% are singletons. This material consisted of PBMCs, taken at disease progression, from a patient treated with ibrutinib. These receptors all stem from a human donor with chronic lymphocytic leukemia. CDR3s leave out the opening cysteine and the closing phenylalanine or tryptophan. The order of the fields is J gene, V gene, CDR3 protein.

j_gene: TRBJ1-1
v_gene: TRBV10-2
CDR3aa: ASSFLNTEAF

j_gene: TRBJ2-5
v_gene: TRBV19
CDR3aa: ASSIGGETQY

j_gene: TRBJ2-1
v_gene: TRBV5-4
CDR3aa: ASSFQWDRDNEQF

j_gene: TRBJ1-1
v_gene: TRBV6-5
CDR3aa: ASSPTPKGSGAF

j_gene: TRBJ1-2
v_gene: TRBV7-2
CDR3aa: ASSLGGFSYGYT

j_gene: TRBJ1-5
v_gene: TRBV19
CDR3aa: ASSSFGSNQPQH

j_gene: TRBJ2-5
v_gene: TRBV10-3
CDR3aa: AIGQARRGTQY

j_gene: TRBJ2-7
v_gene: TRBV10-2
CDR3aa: ASTGTSGSYEQY

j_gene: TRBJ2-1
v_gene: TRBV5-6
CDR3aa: ASSPTASGAYNEQF

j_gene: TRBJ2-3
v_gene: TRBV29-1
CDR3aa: SVAFWGGTSTDTQY

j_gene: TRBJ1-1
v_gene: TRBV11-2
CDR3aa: ASSQGQGRAEAF

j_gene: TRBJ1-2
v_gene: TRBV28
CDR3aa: AGGAGSYGYT

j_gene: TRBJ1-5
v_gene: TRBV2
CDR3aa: ASSLHRGRFQPQH